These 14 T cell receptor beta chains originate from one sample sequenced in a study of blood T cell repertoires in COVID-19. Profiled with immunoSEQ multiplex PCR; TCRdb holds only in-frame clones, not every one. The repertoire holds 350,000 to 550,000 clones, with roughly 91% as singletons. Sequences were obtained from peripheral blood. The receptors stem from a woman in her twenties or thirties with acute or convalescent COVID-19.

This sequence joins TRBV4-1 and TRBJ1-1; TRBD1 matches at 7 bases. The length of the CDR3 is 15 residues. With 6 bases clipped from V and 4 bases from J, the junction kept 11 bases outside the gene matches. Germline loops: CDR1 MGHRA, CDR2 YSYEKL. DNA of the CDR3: TGCGCCAGCAGAGGAGCAGGGGGAAGTGGCACTGAAGCTTTCTTT. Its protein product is CASRGAGGSGTEAFF.

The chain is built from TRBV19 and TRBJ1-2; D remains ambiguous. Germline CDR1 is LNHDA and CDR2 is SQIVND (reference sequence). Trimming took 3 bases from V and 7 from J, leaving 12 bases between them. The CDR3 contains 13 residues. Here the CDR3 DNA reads TGTGCCAGTAGTATTGGTCAGCGAAGTGGCTACACCTTC. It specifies CASSIGQRSGYTF.

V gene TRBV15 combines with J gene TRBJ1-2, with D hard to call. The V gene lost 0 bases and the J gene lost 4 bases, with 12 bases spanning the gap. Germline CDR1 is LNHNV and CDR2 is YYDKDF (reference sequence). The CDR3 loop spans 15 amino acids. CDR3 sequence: CATSRDLTEPYGYTF. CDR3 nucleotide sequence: TGTGCCACCAGCAGAGATCTAACAGAGCCCTATGGCTACACCTTC.

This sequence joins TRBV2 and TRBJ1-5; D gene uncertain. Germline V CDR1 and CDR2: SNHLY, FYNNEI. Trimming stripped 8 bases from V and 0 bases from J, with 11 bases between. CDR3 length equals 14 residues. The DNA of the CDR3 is TGTGCCAGCCAGTGGGGAGATAGCAATCAGCCCCAGCATTTT. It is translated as CASQWGDSNQPQHF.

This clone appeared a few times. The CDR3: CASVGYNEQFF. The CDR3 bases are TGCGCCAGCGTCGGGTACAATGAGCAGTTCTTC. V gene TRBV5-1 combines with J gene TRBJ2-1, with D uncertain. In germline, CDR1 is SGHRS, CDR2 YFSETQ. CDR3 length equals 11 residues. The ends were cut back, 7 bases at V and 4 bases at J, with 6 bases in the middle.

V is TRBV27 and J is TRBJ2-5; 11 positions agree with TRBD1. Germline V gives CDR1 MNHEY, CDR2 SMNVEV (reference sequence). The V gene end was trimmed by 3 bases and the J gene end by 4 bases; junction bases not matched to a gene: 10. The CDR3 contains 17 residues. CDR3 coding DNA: TGTGCCAGCAGTTTTGGGTCCTCCGGGACAGGGGGAGAGACCCAGTACTTC. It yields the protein CASSFGSSGTGGETQYF.

This chain's CDR3 is CASSSLDFEQYF. CDR3 nucleotide sequence: TGTGCCAGCAGCTCACTAGATTTCGAGCAGTACTTC. The chain is built from TRBV7-9 and TRBJ2-7; D is possibly TRBD2 (5 bases). Germline CDR1 reads SEHNR; CDR2 reads FQNEAQ (reference sequence). The CDR3 has 12 residues. The germline V and J ends were trimmed by 4 bases and 6 bases, with 10 bases remaining between them.

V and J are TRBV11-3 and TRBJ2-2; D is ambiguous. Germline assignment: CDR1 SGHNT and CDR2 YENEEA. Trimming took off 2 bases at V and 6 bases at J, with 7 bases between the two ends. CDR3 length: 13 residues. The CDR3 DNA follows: TGTGCCAGCAGCTTACCTTCCTCCGGGGAGCTGTTTTTT. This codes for CASSLPSSGELFF. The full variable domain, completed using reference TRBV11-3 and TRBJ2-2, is EAGVVQSPRYKIIEKKQPVAFWCNPISGHNTLYWYLQNLGQGPELLIRYENEEAVDDSQLPKDRFSAERLKGVDSTLKIQPAELGDSAVYLCASSLPSSGELFFGEGSRLTVL.

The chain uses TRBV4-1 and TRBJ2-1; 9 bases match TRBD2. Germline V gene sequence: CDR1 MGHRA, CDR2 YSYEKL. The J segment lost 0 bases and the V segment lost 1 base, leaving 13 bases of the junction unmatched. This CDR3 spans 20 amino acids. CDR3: CASSQVRLAGFSLSYNEQFF. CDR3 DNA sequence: TGCGCCAGCAGCCAAGTGAGGCTAGCGGGGTTCTCACTCTCCTACAATGAGCAGTTCTTC.

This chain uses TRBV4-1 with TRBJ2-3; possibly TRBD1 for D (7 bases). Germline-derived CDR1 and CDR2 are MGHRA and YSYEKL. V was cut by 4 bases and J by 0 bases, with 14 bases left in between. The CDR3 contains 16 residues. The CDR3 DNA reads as TGCGCCAGCAGCCCACCAGGGGGGCTTAGCACAGATACGCAGTATTTT. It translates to CASSPPGGLSTDTQYF.

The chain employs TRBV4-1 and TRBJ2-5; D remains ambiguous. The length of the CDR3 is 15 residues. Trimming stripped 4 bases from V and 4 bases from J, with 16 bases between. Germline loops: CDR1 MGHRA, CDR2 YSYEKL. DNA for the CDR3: TGCGCCAGCAGCCGCTCGGATCGGGTCGGAGAGACCCAGTACTTC. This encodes CASSRSDRVGETQYF.

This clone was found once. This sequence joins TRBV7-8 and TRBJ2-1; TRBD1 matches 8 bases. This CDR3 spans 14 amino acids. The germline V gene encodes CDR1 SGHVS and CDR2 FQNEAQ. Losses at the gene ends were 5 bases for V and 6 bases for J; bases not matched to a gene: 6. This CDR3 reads CASSRQGSSNEQFF. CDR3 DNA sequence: TGTGCCAGCAGCCGACAGGGGTCGTCCAATGAGCAGTTCTTC.

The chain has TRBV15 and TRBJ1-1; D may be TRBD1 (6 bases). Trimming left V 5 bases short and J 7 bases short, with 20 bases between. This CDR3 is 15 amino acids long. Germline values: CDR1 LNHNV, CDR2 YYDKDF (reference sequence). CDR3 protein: CATSGAGTKAGEAFF. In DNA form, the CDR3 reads TGTGCCACCAGCGGTGCCGGGACAAAGGCGGGTGAAGCTTTCTTT.

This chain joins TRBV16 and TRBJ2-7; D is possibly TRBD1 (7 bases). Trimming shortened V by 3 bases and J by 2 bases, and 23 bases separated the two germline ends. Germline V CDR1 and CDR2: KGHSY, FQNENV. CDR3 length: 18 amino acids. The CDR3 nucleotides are TGTGCCAGCAGCCATCACCTCCTACAGGACAGGAGGGCCTACGAGCAGTACTTC. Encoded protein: CASSHHLLQDRRAYEQYF.